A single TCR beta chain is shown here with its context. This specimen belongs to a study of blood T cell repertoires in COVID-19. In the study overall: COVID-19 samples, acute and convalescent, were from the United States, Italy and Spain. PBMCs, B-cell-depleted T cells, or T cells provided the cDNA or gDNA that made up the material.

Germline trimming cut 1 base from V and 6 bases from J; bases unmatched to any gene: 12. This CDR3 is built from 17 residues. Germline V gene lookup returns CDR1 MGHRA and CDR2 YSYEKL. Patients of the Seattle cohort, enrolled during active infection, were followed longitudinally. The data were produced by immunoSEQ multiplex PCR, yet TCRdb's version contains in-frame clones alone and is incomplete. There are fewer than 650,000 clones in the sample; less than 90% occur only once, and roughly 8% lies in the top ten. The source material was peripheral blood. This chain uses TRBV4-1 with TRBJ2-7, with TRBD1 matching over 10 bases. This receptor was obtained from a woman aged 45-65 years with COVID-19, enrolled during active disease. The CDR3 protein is CASSQGRDRGAVGEQYF. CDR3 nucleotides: TGCGCCAGCAGCCAAGGCCGGGACAGGGGAGCGGTAGGCGAGCAGTACTTC.